This T cell receptor (beta chain) was obtained from a study of human T cells and chemical hapten exposure. General study results and limits: PT1 expanded TCR counts correlated positively with patch test score.

This clonotype turned up a few times. Its specificity is unknown. The sample's time point: patch test 1, 2 weeks after DPC sensitization. Treatment reported: therapeutic diphenylcyclopropenone sensitization with weekly scalp DPC. Germline values: CDR1 SGHVS, CDR2 FQNEAQ. Trimming took off 0 bases at V and 6 bases at J, with 12 bases between the two ends. The CDR3 runs 15 residues. Via MiXCR, TCRdb re-called the RACE reads, giving one row per CDR3 protein. Here the sample spans about 120,000 distinct CDR3 sequences, approximately 13% being singletons. This material consisted of whole blood, taken in connection with sensitization to the hapten diphenylcyclopropenone (DPC). The TCR was taken from a man between 18 and 29 years old with alopecia areata. Some clones in this sample may be carry-over from other donors' samples. The rearrangement uses TRBV7-8 and TRBJ1-5; D is possibly TRBD1 (5 bases). The CDR3 protein is CASSLAAGKFQPQHF. For the CDR3, the DNA is TGTGCCAGCAGCTTAGCGGCAGGGAAGTTTCAGCCCCAGCATTTT.